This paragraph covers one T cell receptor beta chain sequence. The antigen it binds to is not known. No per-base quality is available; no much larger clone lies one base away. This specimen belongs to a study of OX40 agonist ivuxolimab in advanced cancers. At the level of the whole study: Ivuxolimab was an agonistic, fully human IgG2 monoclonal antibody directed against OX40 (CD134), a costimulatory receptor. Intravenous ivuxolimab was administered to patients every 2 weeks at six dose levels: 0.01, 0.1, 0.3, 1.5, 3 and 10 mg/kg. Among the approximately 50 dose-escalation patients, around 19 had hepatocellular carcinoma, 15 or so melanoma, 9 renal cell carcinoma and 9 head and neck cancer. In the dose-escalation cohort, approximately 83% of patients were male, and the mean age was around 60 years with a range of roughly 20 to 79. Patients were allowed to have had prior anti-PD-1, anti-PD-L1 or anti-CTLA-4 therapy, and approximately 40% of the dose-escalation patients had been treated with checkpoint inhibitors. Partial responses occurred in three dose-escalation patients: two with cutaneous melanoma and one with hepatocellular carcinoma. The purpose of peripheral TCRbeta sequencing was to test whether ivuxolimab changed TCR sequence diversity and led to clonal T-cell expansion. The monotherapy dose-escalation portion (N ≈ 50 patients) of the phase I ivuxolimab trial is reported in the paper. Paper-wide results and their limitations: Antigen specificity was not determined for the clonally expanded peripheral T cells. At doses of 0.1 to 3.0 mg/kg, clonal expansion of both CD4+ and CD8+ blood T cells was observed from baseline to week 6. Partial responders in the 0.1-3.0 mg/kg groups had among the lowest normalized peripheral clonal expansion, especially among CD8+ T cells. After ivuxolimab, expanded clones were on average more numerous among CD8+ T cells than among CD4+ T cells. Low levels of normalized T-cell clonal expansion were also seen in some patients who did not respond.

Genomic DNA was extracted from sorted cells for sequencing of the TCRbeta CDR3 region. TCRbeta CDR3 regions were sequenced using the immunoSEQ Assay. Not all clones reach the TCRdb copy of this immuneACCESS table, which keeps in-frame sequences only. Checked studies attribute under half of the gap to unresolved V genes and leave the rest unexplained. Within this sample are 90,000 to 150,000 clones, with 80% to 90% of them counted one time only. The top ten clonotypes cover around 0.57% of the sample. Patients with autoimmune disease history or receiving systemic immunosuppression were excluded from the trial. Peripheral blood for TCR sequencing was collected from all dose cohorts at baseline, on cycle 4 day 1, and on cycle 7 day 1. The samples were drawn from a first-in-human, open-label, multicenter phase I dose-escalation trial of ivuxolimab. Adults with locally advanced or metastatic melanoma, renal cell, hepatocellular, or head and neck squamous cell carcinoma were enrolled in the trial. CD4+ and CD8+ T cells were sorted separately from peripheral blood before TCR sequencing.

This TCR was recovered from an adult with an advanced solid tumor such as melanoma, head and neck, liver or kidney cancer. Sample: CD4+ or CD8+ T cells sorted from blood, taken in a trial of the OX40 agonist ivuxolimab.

For the CDR3, the sequence is CASRPVHRSIHEQYF. The DNA sequence is given as TGTGCCAGTAGACCGGTGCACAGATCAATTCACGAGCAGTACTTC. The chain links TRBV19 with TRBJ2-7; the D gene assignment is ambiguous. The junction shows trimming of 6 bases on V and 5 bases on J, plus 20 bases between the germline ends. From a lookup of the germline V gene (reference sequence), CDR1 and CDR2 are LNHDA and SQIVND. The CDR3 measures 15 amino acids from cysteine to phenylalanine. Only CDR3 DNA is held: 45 bases, read in frame from base 1. The full variable domain, with segments outside the CDR3 supplied by the reference TRBV19 and TRBJ2-7 proteins, appears as DGGITQSPKYLFRKEGQNVTLSCEQNLNHDAMYWYRQDPGQGLRLIYYSQIVNDFQKGDIAEGYSVSREKKESFPLTVTSAQKNPTAFYLCASRPVHRSIHEQYFGPGTRLTVT.